The TCR beta chain under discussion was sequenced for a study of T cell changes during pregnancy in multiple sclerosis. Repertoires were generated with immunoSEQ multiplex PCR, while TCRdb's copy carries only in-frame clones and drops some. The sample lists fewer than 85,000 clones; approximately 89% were seen once. Germline lookup yields CDR1 LNHDA and CDR2 SQIVND (reference sequence). The CDR3 totals 16 residues. V shed 0 bases, J shed 5 bases, and the junction held 8 bases outside the gene matches. The sample here was peripheral blood, taken before pregnancy. V and J are TRBV19 and TRBJ2-7; 9 nucleotides match TRBD1. The origin of this receptor is a female donor with multiple sclerosis, enrolled in a pregnancy study. CDR3 region: CASSIDPGQGRDEQYF. DNA for the CDR3: TGTGCCAGTAGTATAGATCCGGGACAGGGTCGGGACGAGCAGTACTTC.